This passage covers 18 T cell receptor beta chains from one sample sequenced in a study of cytotoxic CD8 clonotypes in ibrutinib-treated CLL. Sequenced by immunoSEQ multiplex PCR; TCRdb stores in-frame clones only, minus some. The sample has 90,000 to 100,000 clones, about 78% seen once; the top ten hold 25% to 40%. Source: PBMCs, taken after 12 months of ibrutinib treatment. These receptors all stem from a human donor with chronic lymphocytic leukemia.

The chain recombines TRBV6-1 with TRBJ2-5; perhaps TRBD2 as D (7 bases). Germline loops: CDR1 MNHNS, CDR2 SASEGT. Trimming left V 0 bases short and J 5 bases short, with 16 bases between. This CDR3 is built from 16 residues. The CDR3 nucleotides are TGTGCCAGCAGTGAAGCGCTGGGGGGGGCGGAGGAGACCCAGTACTTC. The encoded protein is CASSEALGGAEETQYF.

This clone was counted many times. The J gene is TRBJ1-4, the V gene TRBV7-9; D is perhaps TRBD1 (5 bases). The CDR3 totals 15 residues. Germline lookup yields CDR1 SEHNR and CDR2 FQNEAQ (reference sequence). V was trimmed by 5 bases and J by 3 bases, leaving 13 bases between them. The CDR3 DNA follows: TGTGCCAGCAGCCAATCCGGGACGCCTAATGAAAAACTGTTTTTT. Amino acids: CASSQSGTPNEKLFF.

The chain uses TRBV6-5 and TRBJ2-3; 8 nucleotides match TRBD1. V was pared by 2 bases and J by 4 bases, with 8 bases of the junction left unmatched. CDR1 and CDR2 (germline): MNHEY, SVGAGI. The CDR3 covers 16 residues. The CDR3 reads CASSYPGGRGPDTQYF. CDR3 nucleotides: TGTGCCAGCAGTTACCCAGGGGGCAGGGGGCCAGATACGCAGTATTTT.

The chain combines TRBV7-6 with TRBJ2-7, with D perhaps being TRBD1 or TRBD2 (5 bases each). From germline, CDR1 is SGHVS and CDR2 FNYEAQ. The CDR3 extends over 13 amino acids. Trimming took off 3 bases at V and 7 bases at J, with 13 bases between the two ends. The CDR3 DNA is TGTGCCAGCAGCTTGATTGGGGGTCAAGAGCAGTACTTC. It specifies CASSLIGGQEQYF.

This sequence joins TRBV4-3 and TRBJ1-2, with D possibly matching TRBD1 (5 bases). Germline V lookup: CDR1 LGHNA, CDR2 YSLEER. The CDR3 covers 13 residues. The V and J ends lost 4 bases and 7 bases respectively, with 13 bases between them. As DNA, the CDR3 is TGCGCCAGCAGCCTTCAGGGCTGGGGTGGCTACACCTTC. Translated: CASSLQGWGGYTF.

CDR3 protein: CASSLSSGNTGELFF. The CDR3 DNA is TGTGCCAGCAGTTTAAGCTCGGGTAACACCGGGGAGCTGTTTTTT. This chain joins TRBV27 and TRBJ2-2; D call uncertain. The germline V and J ends were trimmed by 2 bases and 2 bases, with 9 bases remaining between them. The CDR3 sequence is 15 residues long. The germline V gene has CDR1 MNHEY and CDR2 SMNVEV (reference sequence).

The chain uses TRBV9 and TRBJ1-1; perhaps TRBD1 as D (6 bases). Deletions cut 0 bases from V and 5 bases from J, with 17 bases between. The CDR3 is 16 amino acids. Per the germline V gene, CDR1 is SGDLS and CDR2 is YYNGEE. The CDR3: CASSVAGGQLVTEAFF. CDR3 nucleotides: TGTGCCAGCAGCGTAGCGGGAGGACAGTTGGTGACTGAAGCTTTCTTT.

The chain links TRBV5-6 to TRBJ1-1, with D perhaps matching TRBD1 (6 bases). Deletions cut 2 bases from V and 4 bases from J, with 9 bases between. The CDR3 is made up of 13 amino acids. The germline gives CDR1 SGHDT, CDR2 YYEEEE. The CDR3 DNA sequence: TGTGCCAGCAGCTTAAAGGGGGGCACTGAAGCTTTCTTT. Amino acids: CASSLKGGTEAFF.

The chain recombines TRBV7-2 with TRBJ1-4, with D tentatively TRBD1 (6 bases). This CDR3 has 14 amino acids. The germline V gene encodes CDR1 SGHTA and CDR2 FQGNSA. Trimming took off 6 bases at V and 3 bases at J, with 11 bases between the two ends. CDR3 nucleotide sequence: TGTGCCAGCAGTTACAGGGCGGCTAATGAAAAACTGTTTTTT. Translated, it gives CASSYRAANEKLFF.

V is TRBV30 and J is TRBJ1-2, with D unresolved. CDR1 and CDR2 from the germline V gene are GTSNPN and SVGIG (reference sequence). V was cut by 4 bases and J by 0 bases, with 12 bases left in between. This CDR3 comprises 14 residues. This CDR3 reads CAWTSGRTNYGYTF. DNA for the CDR3: TGTGCCTGGACATCCGGTCGGACTAACTATGGCTACACCTTC.

As regards this clone: The junction departs from germline at one end; a sequencing error may be responsible. The J gene is TRBJ1-2, the V gene TRBV2; D possibly corresponds to TRBD1 (5 bases). Germline V gene data show CDR1 as SNHLY and CDR2 as FYNNEI. The CDR3 has 14 amino acids. CDR3 region: CASSEGASFYGYTF. In DNA form, the CDR3 reads TGTGCCAGCAGCGAAGGGGCCAGTTTCTATGGCTACACCTTC.

The rearrangement joins TRBV19 to TRBJ1-2; 7 bases match TRBD1. The J segment lost 1 base and the V segment lost 4 bases, leaving 12 bases of the junction unmatched. The length of the CDR3 is 17 residues. CDR1 is LNHDA and CDR2 is SQIVND in the germline V gene (reference sequence). The CDR3 region is CASSNLDRVYHNYGYTF. CDR3 sequence (DNA): TGTGCCAGTAGTAACCTCGACAGGGTTTATCATAACTATGGCTACACCTTC.

The chain recombines TRBV13 with TRBJ2-7; the D is unclear. Deletions cut 5 bases from V and 6 bases from J, with 8 bases between. Germline V CDR1 and CDR2: PRHDT, FYEKMQ (reference sequence). There are 11 residues in the CDR3. DNA of the CDR3: TGTGCCAGCAGCCATGGCCTCGAGCAGTACTTC. Amino acids: CASSHGLEQYF.

This clone showed up just a few times. The chain carries TRBV19 and TRBJ2-7; perhaps D is TRBD1 or TRBD2 (6 bases each). CDR1 and CDR2 (germline): LNHDA, SQIVND (reference sequence). The CDR3 loop spans 14 amino acids. Trimming shortened V by 2 bases and J by 5 bases, and 13 bases separated the two germline ends. The chain's CDR3 is CASSIKTGADEQYF. The CDR3 nucleotides read TGTGCCAGTAGTATAAAGACGGGGGCTGACGAGCAGTACTTC. The entire variable domain, with the rest obtained from reference TRBV19 and TRBJ2-7, is as follows: DGGITQSPKYLFRKEGQNVTLSCEQNLNHDAMYWYRQDPGQGLRLIYYSQIVNDFQKGDIAEGYSVSREKKESFPLTVTSAQKNPTAFYLCASSIKTGADEQYFGPGTRLTVT.

This clone turned up a few times. The chain carries TRBV9 and TRBJ2-5; D gene unclear. This CDR3 region has 14 residues. The germline V and J ends were trimmed by 3 bases and 0 bases, with 9 bases remaining between them. The germline V gene encodes CDR1 SGDLS and CDR2 YYNGEE. CDR3: CASSGDAYQETQYF. For the CDR3, the DNA is TGTGCCAGCAGCGGGGATGCGTACCAAGAGACCCAGTACTTC.

V and J are TRBV30 and TRBJ2-7; D not certain. With 0 bases removed from V and 7 bases from J, the gap between germline ends came to 28 bases. CDR3 size: 18 residues. CDR1 GTSNPN and CDR2 SVGIG come from the germline V gene (reference sequence). This chain's CDR3 is CAWSVRLGSLGDRLEQYF. CDR3 DNA sequence: TGTGCCTGGAGTGTACGGTTAGGGTCACTCGGCGATAGGTTAGAGCAGTACTTC.

The chain couples TRBV6-1 to TRBJ2-1; D perhaps matches TRBD1 (5 bases). Germline-derived CDR1 and CDR2 are MNHNS and SASEGT. V was clipped by 6 bases and J by 0 bases, with 9 bases between them. The CDR3 covers 14 residues. CDR3: CASSRVSSYNEQFF. Here the CDR3 DNA reads TGTGCCAGCAGCAGGGTTAGCTCCTACAATGAGCAGTTCTTC.

The CDR3 is CAWSVMRRGDGYTF. The CDR3 DNA follows: TGTGCCTGGAGTGTAATGCGCAGGGGGGATGGCTACACCTTC. The V gene is TRBV30, the J gene TRBJ1-2; 7 bases agree with TRBD1. The germline V gene has CDR1 GTSNPN and CDR2 SVGIG (reference sequence). The V segment lost 0 bases and the J segment 6 bases; nucleotides outside the gene matches: 7. The CDR3 sequence is 14 residues long.